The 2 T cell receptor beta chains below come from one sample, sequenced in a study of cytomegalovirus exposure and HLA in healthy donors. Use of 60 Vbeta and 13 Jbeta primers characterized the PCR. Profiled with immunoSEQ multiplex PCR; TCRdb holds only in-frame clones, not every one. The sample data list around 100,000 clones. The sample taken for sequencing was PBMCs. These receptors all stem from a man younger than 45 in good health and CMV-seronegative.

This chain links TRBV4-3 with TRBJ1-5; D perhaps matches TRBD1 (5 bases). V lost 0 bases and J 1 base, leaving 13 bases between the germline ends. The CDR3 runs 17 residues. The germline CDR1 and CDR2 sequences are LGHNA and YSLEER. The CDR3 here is CASSQERGIESNQPQHF. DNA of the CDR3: TGCGCCAGCAGCCAAGAACGGGGGATCGAGAGCAATCAGCCCCAGCATTTT.

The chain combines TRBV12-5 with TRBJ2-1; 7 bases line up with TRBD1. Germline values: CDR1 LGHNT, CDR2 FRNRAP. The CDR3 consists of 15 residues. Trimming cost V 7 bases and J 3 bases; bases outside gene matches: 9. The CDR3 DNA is TGTGCTAGTGCCGCTGGGACAGATTACTACAATGAGCAGTTCTTC. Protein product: CASAAGTDYYNEQFF.